Each of the 27 T cell receptor beta chains below was sequenced from the same sample in a study of T cells in Graves' hyperthyroidism and ophthalmopathy. TCR beta CDR3 regions were amplified from RNA transcripts. First-round RT-PCR targeting the TCR CDR3 was performed with the HTBI primer set. TCRdb ran MiXCR on the multiplex PCR reads and lists one entry per CDR3 protein. The sample holds approximately 400,000 distinct CDR3 sequences; 13% are singletons and the top ten take around 21%. The sample comprised blood. These TCRs come from a young man with Graves' hyperthyroidism that later progressed to Graves' ophthalmopathy.

At least ten counts were recorded for this clonotype. This chain connects TRBV18 to TRBJ1-1; the D is unclear. Germline values: CDR1 KGHSH, CDR2 LQKENI. This CDR3 has 13 amino acids. Trimming took off 1 base at V and 2 bases at J, with 5 bases between the two ends. CDR3 residues: CASSPLGNTEAFF. CDR3 nucleotides: TGTGCCAGCTCACCACTTGGAAACACTGAAGCTTTCTTT.

In its sample, this clonotype was seen a few times. This chain joins TRBV13 and TRBJ1-4; 9 positions agree with TRBD1. V was clipped by 3 bases and J by 8 bases; unmatched bases: 4. Germline V gene sequence: CDR1 PRHDT, CDR2 FYEKMQ (reference sequence). This CDR3 spans 14 amino acids. The CDR3 nucleotides are TGTGCCAGCAGCTTCAACAGGGGGCGAGAAAAACTGTTTTTT. Translating gives CASSFNRGREKLFF.

This clonotype was found a few times. The chain recombines TRBV7-9 with TRBJ1-1; perhaps TRBD1 as D (6 bases). This CDR3 is 15 amino acids long. Germline-derived CDR1 and CDR2 are SEHNR and FQNEAQ (reference sequence). V lost 1 base, J lost 1 base, and 10 bases lay in between. In DNA form, the CDR3 reads TGTGCCAGCAGCTTAGTCAGGGGCTGGAACACTGAAGCTTTCTTT. It is translated as CASSLVRGWNTEAFF. The full variable domain, with the rest looked up from reference TRBV7-9 and TRBJ1-1, is DTGVSQNPRHKITKRGQNVTFRCDPISEHNRLYWYRQTLGQGPEFLTYFQNEAQLEKSRLLSDRFSAERPKGSFSTLEIQRTEQGDSAMYLCASSLVRGWNTEAFFGQGTRLTVV.

This chain joins TRBV3-1 and TRBJ2-7; a weak D match, TRBD1 (5 bases). The V end lost 2 bases, the J end lost 2 bases, and 10 bases lay between the germline ends. The CDR3 totals 14 residues. The germline gives CDR1 LGHDT, CDR2 YNNKEL (reference sequence). As DNA, the CDR3 is TGTGCCAGCAGCCAATGGGGCTGGGCCTACGAGCAGTACTTC. Translating it yields CASSQWGWAYEQYF.

This clonotype was seen many times. The V and J genes are TRBV3-1 and TRBJ1-6; D not resolved. Trimming removed 3 bases at V and 4 bases at J, with 7 bases between. The CDR3 loop spans 14 amino acids. The V gene's germline CDR1 is LGHDT and CDR2 YNNKEL (reference sequence). CDR3 in amino acids: CASSQGGYNSPLHF. The CDR3 DNA follows: TGTGCCAGCAGCCAGGGAGGGTATAATTCACCCCTCCACTTT.

This clonotype was recorded at least ten times. V usage is TRBV28 and J usage is TRBJ1-2; 8 bases match TRBD1. The CDR3 totals 14 residues. Germline-derived CDR1 and CDR2 are MDHEN and SYDVKM. The J segment lost 6 bases and the V segment lost 8 bases, leaving 11 bases of the junction unmatched. CDR3 sequence: CASGQGGFSDGYTF. In DNA form, the CDR3 reads TGTGCCAGCGGACAGGGCGGATTTTCGGATGGCTACACCTTC.

In this sample, this clonotype turned up many times. V gene TRBV20-1 combines with J gene TRBJ1-1; no firm D call. This CDR3 region has 13 residues. From germline, CDR1 is DFQATT and CDR2 SNEGSKA (reference sequence). The V and J ends lost 5 bases and 7 bases respectively, with 17 bases between them. Here the CDR3 DNA reads TGCAGTGCTTCTTGGACGGAGTTAGGTGAAGCTTTCTTT. The encoded protein is CSASWTELGEAFF.

The chain combines TRBV25-1 with TRBJ1-5; D is perhaps TRBD1 (6 bases). Germline-derived CDR1 and CDR2 are MGHDK and SYGVNS. Trimming left V 5 bases short and J 4 bases short, with 9 bases between. CDR3 length equals 13 residues. The CDR3 region has the DNA TGTGCCAGCAGTAAGGGGGAGAATCAGCCCCAGCATTTT. Encoded protein: CASSKGENQPQHF.

This clonotype was counted at least ten times. The chain combines TRBV12-3 or TRBV12-4 with TRBJ1-5; 7 bases are shared with TRBD1. The CDR3 covers 14 residues. V trimming: 5 bases; J trimming: 4 bases; junction bases outside the gene matches: 5. The CDR3 DNA reads TGTGCCAGCAGTCGTGACAGGGATAATCAGCCCCAGCATTTT. Protein sequence: CASSRDRDNQPQHF.

V usage is TRBV7-2 and J usage is TRBJ2-3; 8 bases align to TRBD2. Trimming cost V 5 bases and J 8 bases; bases outside gene matches: 3. Germline values: CDR1 SGHTA, CDR2 FQGNSA. The CDR3 consists of 12 residues. The CDR3 region has the DNA TGTGCCAGCAGCACCCGGGGGGGTACGCAGTATTTT. Protein: CASSTRGGTQYF.

In its sample, this clonotype was seen many times. V is TRBV7-9 and J is TRBJ2-5; D assignment may be TRBD1 or TRBD2 (5 bases each). CDR1 is SEHNR and CDR2 is FQNEAQ in the germline V gene (reference sequence). CDR3 length: 18 amino acids. The V end lost 1 base, the J end lost 1 base, and 19 bases lay between the germline ends. CDR3 DNA sequence: TGTGCCAGCAGCTTAGAGGGTCCCGGGACGAATCTCCAAGAGACCCAGTACTTC. This translates into CASSLEGPGTNLQETQYF.

The gene calls are TRBV27 and TRBJ1-6, with TRBD1 as a possible D gene (5 bases). The CDR3 has 14 amino acids. CDR1 and CDR2 from the germline V gene are MNHEY and SMNVEV (reference sequence). Trimming took 4 bases from V and 8 from J, leaving 12 bases between them. The CDR3 region is CASSSWDGHSPLHF. CDR3 bases: TGTGCCAGCAGTTCCTGGGACGGACATTCACCCCTCCACTTT.

This chain uses TRBV5-5 with TRBJ2-2, with 13 positions matching TRBD2. The CDR3 is 17 residues long. Germline lookup yields CDR1 SGHKS and CDR2 YYEKEE (reference sequence). Germline trimming cut 5 bases from V and 4 bases from J; bases unmatched to any gene: 8. This CDR3 is CASRRTSGGRGTGELFF. DNA of the CDR3: TGTGCCAGCAGAAGGACTAGCGGGGGCCGGGGCACCGGGGAGCTGTTTTTT.

The CDR3, as DNA: TGCGCCAGCAGCCAAGGACAGGGCGCCGAGCAGTACTTC. This translates into CASSQGQGAEQYF. V usage is TRBV4-1 and J usage is TRBJ2-7, with TRBD1 matching 7 bases. The CDR3 contains 13 residues. V lost 1 base to trimming and J lost 6 bases; unmatched junction nucleotides: 3. Germline CDR1 and CDR2: MGHRA and YSYEKL.

This clonotype was detected many times. The gene calls are TRBV13 and TRBJ2-2; 12 bases agree with TRBD2. Germline CDR1 reads PRHDT; CDR2 reads FYEKMQ (reference sequence). The CDR3 spans 17 residues. The V gene end was trimmed by 6 bases and the J gene end by 0 bases; junction bases not matched to a gene: 5. The CDR3 loop is CASSSLAGGANTGELFF. DNA of the CDR3: TGTGCCAGCAGTTCACTAGCGGGGGGCGCGAACACCGGGGAGCTGTTTTTT.

This clonotype has more than one count but fewer than ten. The V call is TRBV7-9, the J call TRBJ1-6, with D uncertain. There are 16 residues in the CDR3. The V gene lost 0 bases and the J gene lost 2 bases, with 8 bases spanning the gap. Germline CDR1 is SEHNR and CDR2 is FQNEAQ (reference sequence). CDR3 protein: CASSLAGVPYNSPLHF. CDR3 sequence (DNA): TGTGCCAGCAGCTTAGCTGGGGTCCCCTATAATTCACCCCTCCACTTT.

There are a few counts of this clonotype. This rearrangement joins TRBV19 to TRBJ1-5; D possibly corresponds to TRBD1 (5 bases). The germline gives CDR1 LNHDA, CDR2 SQIVND (reference sequence). Deletions cut 2 bases from V and 1 base from J, with 12 bases between. There are 16 residues in the CDR3. The CDR3 here is CASSITGTGSNQPQHF. CDR3 DNA: TGTGCCAGTAGTATAACAGGAACGGGAAGCAATCAGCCCCAGCATTTT.

This clonotype was found many times. V gene TRBV30 combines with J gene TRBJ1-1; 7 nucleotides agree with TRBD1. The J segment lost 13 bases and the V segment lost 4 bases, leaving 9 bases of the junction unmatched. The V gene's germline CDR1 is GTSNPN and CDR2 SVGIG (reference sequence). CDR3 length equals 11 residues. CDR3 nucleotides: TGTGCCTGGACCCCAGGGACAGTTATTTTCTTT. Protein sequence: CAWTPGTVIFF.

This clonotype has at least ten counts. The chain is built from TRBV29-1 and TRBJ2-3; D is unclear. The CDR3 is 13 amino acids. V lost 4 bases and J lost 5, with 13 bases in between. Germline-derived CDR1 and CDR2 are SQVTM and ANQGSEA. Here the CDR3 reads CSVAGTAGDTQYF. The CDR3 DNA reads TGCAGCGTTGCCGGCACTGCCGGAGATACGCAGTATTTT.

This clonotype was counted only a few times. The V gene is TRBV7-3, the J gene TRBJ2-2; D is undetermined. Trimming shortened V by 5 bases and J by 4 bases, and 17 bases separated the two germline ends. The CDR3 contains 16 residues. Germline V CDR1 and CDR2: SGHTA, FQGTGA. CDR3 protein: CASSPGPTPSTGELFF. CDR3 sequence (DNA): TGTGCCAGCAGCCCCGGACCGACCCCTAGCACCGGGGAGCTGTTTTTT. The full variable domain, completed using reference TRBV7-3 and TRBJ2-2, is GAGVSQTPSNKVTEKGKYVELRCDPISGHTALYWYRQSLGQGPEFLIYFQGTGAADDSGLPNDRFFAVRPEGSVSTLKIQRTERGDSAVYLCASSPGPTPSTGELFFGEGSRLTVL.

This clonotype occurred many times. The chain recombines TRBV28 with TRBJ2-5; D is ambiguous. V lost 6 bases and J lost 4, with 6 bases in between. The CDR3 consists of 11 residues. CDR1 and CDR2 (germline): MDHEN, SYDVKM. CDR3 bases: TGTGCCAGCAGCTTACTAGAGACCCAGTACTTC. It translates to CASSLLETQYF.

This clonotype turned up a few times. The rearrangement uses TRBV9 and TRBJ1-2; 7 bases match TRBD1. CDR1 and CDR2 from the germline V gene are SGDLS and YYNGEE. The CDR3 is 14 residues long. The ends lost 4 bases at V and 7 bases at J; junction bases unmatched: 10. The chain's CDR3 is CASSPQDRISGYTF. In nucleotides, the CDR3 is TGTGCCAGCAGCCCCCAGGACAGGATAAGTGGCTACACCTTC.

There are many counts of this clonotype. This sequence joins TRBV11-2 and TRBJ1-1; D might be TRBD1 (6 bases). The germline CDR1 and CDR2 sequences are SGHAT and FQNNGV. CDR3 length: 17 residues. V was trimmed by 3 bases and J by 2 bases, leaving 19 bases between them. The CDR3 region is CASSLFPPRGKNTEAFF. CDR3 nucleotides: TGTGCCAGCAGCTTGTTTCCTCCAAGGGGGAAAAACACTGAAGCTTTCTTT.

This clonotype was recorded many times. This rearrangement joins TRBV28 to TRBJ2-2; D may be TRBD2 (7 bases). Looked up from germline, CDR1 is MDHEN and CDR2 is SYDVKM. V lost 2 bases to trimming and J lost 1 base, with 14 bases between them. The CDR3 extends over 17 amino acids. The CDR3 nucleotides are TGTGCCAGCAGTTTAGGAGCAGGGGAGGGGAACACCGGGGAGCTGTTTTTT. Its protein product is CASSLGAGEGNTGELFF.

The sample holds many counts of this clonotype. The chain carries TRBV12-3 or TRBV12-4 and TRBJ1-1; unclear D gene. V dropped 7 bases and J dropped 2 bases, with 14 bases sitting between them. This CDR3 spans 14 amino acids. The CDR3 reads CASTPQVVNTEAFF. The CDR3 coding sequence is TGTGCCAGCACCCCCCAAGTTGTAAACACTGAAGCTTTCTTT.

This clonotype was found a few times. The chain carries TRBV12-3 or TRBV12-4 and TRBJ1-2; 8 nucleotides line up with TRBD1. V lost 6 bases, J lost 7 bases, and 10 bases stayed unmatched. This CDR3 spans 14 amino acids. CDR3 nucleotides: TGTGCCAGCAGGTCTGGCCAGGGGGCGGGTGGCTACACCTTC. Translation: CASRSGQGAGGYTF.

This clonotype was recorded at least ten times. The rearrangement links TRBV10-3 to TRBJ1-5; D gene unclear. Per the germline V gene, CDR1 is ENHRY and CDR2 is SYGVKD. This CDR3 is 15 amino acids long. V was trimmed by 3 bases and J by 4 bases, leaving 13 bases between them. This chain's CDR3 is CAISDWGARNQPQHF. The CDR3 DNA reads as TGTGCCATCAGTGATTGGGGAGCACGGAATCAGCCCCAGCATTTT.